These 5 T cell receptor beta chains were all obtained from the same sample, sequenced in a study of blood T cell repertoires in COVID-19 (dated by TCRdb to the early 2020s). The library was made by the immunoSEQ multiplex PCR assay. The table comes from immuneACCESS by way of TCRdb, which keeps in-frame sequences with V and J called. Part of the clones is missing from these tables; in studies checked, under half for an unresolved V gene and the rest for unknown reasons. This sample is represented by under 75,000 clones; 72% of them were singletons. Together, the top ten hold more than 4.5% of the sample. The sample consisted of peripheral blood. These TCRs come from a woman aged 65 to 85 with COVID-19, enrolled during active disease.

The V gene is TRBV4-3, the J gene TRBJ2-1; TRBD2 might be the D (5 bases). Germline loops: CDR1 LGHNA, CDR2 YSLEER. The CDR3 sequence is 16 residues long. The V and J ends lost 0 bases and 1 base respectively, with 10 bases between them. The CDR3 bases are TGCGCCAGCAGCCAAGATACGGGGTGGTCCTACAATGAGCAGTTCTTC. It yields the protein CASSQDTGWSYNEQFF.

The rearrangement uses TRBV5-6 and TRBJ1-2; no reliable D call. Looked up from germline, CDR1 is SGHDT and CDR2 is YYEEEE. V was pared by 1 base and J by 11 bases, with 12 bases between. This CDR3 is 12 amino acids long. The CDR3 coding sequence is TGTGCCAGCAGCTTGAGAGTAACCTTATACACCTTC. Translated: CASSLRVTLYTF.

This clone has a handful of counts. V gene TRBV7-2 combines with J gene TRBJ1-1; TRBD1 aligns across 12 bases. CDR1 is SGHTA, CDR2 FQGNSA, per germline. V lost 7 bases, J lost 4 bases, and 10 bases stayed unmatched. CDR3 length equals 16 residues. CDR3 residues: CASIPGTGGGGTEAFF. The CDR3 DNA sequence: TGTGCCAGCATCCCCGGGACAGGGGGCGGGGGCACTGAAGCTTTCTTT.

The gene calls are TRBV2 and TRBJ2-3; D not resolved. Per germline, CDR1 SNHLY and CDR2 FYNNEI. This CDR3 spans 15 amino acids. V was pared by 2 bases and J by 6 bases, with 15 bases between. CDR3 sequence: CASSELRQAPDTQYF. CDR3 DNA: TGTGCCAGCAGTGAACTTCGGCAGGCCCCTGATACGCAGTATTTT.

The chain uses TRBV12-5 and TRBJ1-1; D possibly corresponds to TRBD1 (6 bases). There are 16 residues in the CDR3. In germline, CDR1 is LGHNT, CDR2 FRNRAP. The germline V and J ends were trimmed by 4 bases and 5 bases, with 20 bases remaining between them. The CDR3 protein is CASGSGTQPFVTEAFF. CDR3 DNA sequence: TGTGCTAGTGGTTCGGGGACACAGCCTTTCGTAACTGAAGCTTTCTTT.